This T cell receptor (beta chain) was observed in a study of cytomegalovirus exposure and HLA in healthy donors. Study-level findings and limits: High specificity and sensitivity for cytomegalovirus status were reported for the classifier.

Comment on this clone: Its antigen is undetermined.

Germline V lookup: CDR1 MNHEY, CDR2 SVGAGI. The CDR3 runs to 14 residues. Trimming removed 5 bases from V and 5 bases from J, with 15 bases in between. Amplification used 60 Vbeta primers and 13 Jbeta primers. The data were produced by immunoSEQ multiplex PCR, yet TCRdb's version contains in-frame clones alone and is incomplete. The data show some 120,000 clones, with roughly 83% seen just once and around 4.4% held by the top ten. The sequencing sample was made of PBMCs. The gene calls are TRBV6-5 and TRBJ2-5, with D maybe TRBD1 (6 bases). This receptor was identified in a man aged 25-40 years in good health and CMV-seropositive. CDR3 sequence reads: CASSKNRAEETQYF. As DNA, the CDR3 is TGTGCCAGCAGTAAAAACAGGGCGGAGGAGACCCAGTACTTC.